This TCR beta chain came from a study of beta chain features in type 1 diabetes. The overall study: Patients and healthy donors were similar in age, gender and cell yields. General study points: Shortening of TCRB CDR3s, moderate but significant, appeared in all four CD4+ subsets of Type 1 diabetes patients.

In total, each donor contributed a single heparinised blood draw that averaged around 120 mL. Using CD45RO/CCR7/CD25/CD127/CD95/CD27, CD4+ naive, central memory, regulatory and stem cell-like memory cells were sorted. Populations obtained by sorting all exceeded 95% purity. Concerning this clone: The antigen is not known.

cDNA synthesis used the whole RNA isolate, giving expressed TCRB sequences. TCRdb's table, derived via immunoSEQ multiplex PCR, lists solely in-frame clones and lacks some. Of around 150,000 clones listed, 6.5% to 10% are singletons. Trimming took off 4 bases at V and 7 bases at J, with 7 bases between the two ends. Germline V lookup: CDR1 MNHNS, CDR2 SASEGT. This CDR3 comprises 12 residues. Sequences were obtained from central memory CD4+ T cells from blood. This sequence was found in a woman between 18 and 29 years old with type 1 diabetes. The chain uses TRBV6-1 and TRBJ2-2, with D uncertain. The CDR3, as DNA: TGTGCCAGCAGTGTTCACAACGGGGAGCTGTTTTTT. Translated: CASSVHNGELFF.